This TCR beta chain derives from a study of blood T cell repertoires in COVID-19. The wider study: Donors in the United States, Italy and Spain gave samples during acute or convalescent COVID-19. T cells, B-cell-depleted T cells, or PBMCs supplied cDNA or gDNA.

Germline V gene sequence: CDR1 LGHNT, CDR2 FRNRAP. CDR3 length: 15 amino acids. Trimming stripped 5 bases from V and 4 bases from J, with 15 bases between. This clone appeared a single time. The table came from immunoSEQ multiplex PCR; TCRdb's copy has only in-frame clones and leaves some out. The table shows 100,000 or so clones, with about 90% occurring only once. Sequenced material: peripheral blood. The clonotype originates from a woman between 50 and 59 years old with COVID-19, enrolled during active disease. V gene TRBV12-5 combines with J gene TRBJ1-3; D is unresolved. CDR3 DNA: TGTGCTAGTGGTCCGCCGGGAGGGAGAGGAAACACCATATATTTT. Translation: CASGPPGGRGNTIYF.